One and the same sample provided the 25 T cell receptor beta chains below, sequenced in a study of T cells after posttransplantation cyclophosphamide. The method was immunoSEQ multiplex PCR; TCRdb's version includes in-frame clones alone and lacks a portion of them. Of roughly 21,000 clones in the sample, 80% to 90% were seen once. Sampled 1 year posttransplant, controls received myeloablative marrow transplants, methotrexate and a calcineurin inhibitor. The sequencing here drew on PBMCs, taken around 350 days after allogeneic stem cell transplant with calcineurin inhibitor and methotrexate. The receptor set was obtained from a female patient in her thirties or forties who received an allogeneic stem cell transplant from an unrelated donor, was CMV-positive, and had acute and chronic GVHD. A subset of T cells may come from the graft donor.

The V gene is TRBV7-9, the J gene TRBJ2-6, with 9 bases fitting TRBD2. Germline CDR1 SEHNR, CDR2 FQNEAQ (reference sequence). J gave up 1 base and V 1 base, and 5 bases lay outside the gene matches. This CDR3 comprises 18 residues. The CDR3 reads CASSLGGSGRSGANVLTF. The CDR3 DNA reads TGTGCCAGCAGCTTAGGCGGTAGCGGGAGATCTGGGGCCAACGTCCTGACTTTC. The full variable domain, in which reference TRBV7-9 and TRBJ2-6 provide the parts outside the CDR3, is DTGVSQNPRHKITKRGQNVTFRCDPISEHNRLYWYRQTLGQGPEFLTYFQNEAQLEKSRLLSDRFSAERPKGSFSTLEIQRTEQGDSAMYLCASSLGGSGRSGANVLTFGAGSRLTVL.

A remark on this clone: A read error may account for a junction end that differs from germline. J is TRBJ1-5 and V is TRBV5-6; no firm D call. From germline, CDR1 is SGHDT and CDR2 YYEEEE. The CDR3 is made up of 14 amino acids. The CDR3 region has the DNA TGTGCCAGCAGTTTGGGTGCACAGCTACAGCCCCAGCATTTT. Translating it yields CASSLGAQLQPQHF.

This chain links TRBV5-8 with TRBJ2-5, with 9 bases matching TRBD2. Per the germline V gene, CDR1 is SGHTS and CDR2 is YDEGEE. Unmatched junction bases numbered 23, after V lost 7 bases and J lost 7 bases. There are 18 residues in the CDR3. This CDR3 is CASQPGGGALVARGTQYF. The CDR3 DNA sequence: TGTGCCAGCCAACCCGGCGGGGGGGCGCTAGTTGCAAGGGGGACCCAGTACTTC.

CDR3 protein: CASSPSLAGGPGTGELFF. The CDR3 DNA reads TGTGCCAGCAGCCCCTCCCTAGCGGGGGGGCCCGGCACCGGGGAGCTGTTTTTT. J is TRBJ2-2 and V is TRBV13, with 12 bases identical to TRBD2. This CDR3 is 18 amino acids long. After removal of 5 bases from V and 4 bases from J, the junction contained 11 bases not matched to a gene. In germline, CDR1 is PRHDT, CDR2 FYEKMQ (reference sequence). The full variable domain, completed using reference TRBV13 and TRBJ2-2, is AAGVIQSPRHLIKEKRETATLKCYPIPRHDTVYWYQQGPGQDPQFLISFYEKMQSDKGSIPDRFSAQQFSDYHSELNMSSLELGDSALYFCASSPSLAGGPGTGELFFGEGSRLTVL.

The chain employs TRBV10-3 and TRBJ1-1, with TRBD1 matching 10 bases. The CDR3 sequence is 15 residues long. The ends lost 2 bases at V and 11 bases at J; junction bases unmatched: 11. Germline-derived CDR1 and CDR2 are ENHRY and SYGVKD. CDR3 in amino acids: CAISERDRGAAGAFF. The CDR3 nucleotides are TGTGCCATCAGTGAGAGGGACAGGGGAGCGGCTGGGGCTTTCTTT.

The chain is built from TRBV6-1 and TRBJ1-2, with unresolved D. Between the trimmed V and J ends, which lost 11 bases and 8 bases, there was a span of 18 bases. Germline V lookup: CDR1 MNHNS, CDR2 SASEGT. This CDR3 contains 12 residues. In DNA form, the CDR3 reads TGTGCCTCCGTTGAGGGCGGGAGAGGCTACACCTTC. Amino acid sequence: CASVEGGRGYTF.

The DNA of the CDR3 is TGTGCCAGCAGTGAAGGGGCGCGGGCGGGTCAGCCCCAGCATTTT. Translated, it gives CASSEGARAGQPQHF. The gene calls are TRBV6-1 and TRBJ1-5; D not certain. The V and J ends lost 1 base and 6 bases respectively, with 13 bases between them. The CDR3 extends over 15 amino acids. From germline, CDR1 is MNHNS and CDR2 SASEGT.

This clone was seen a single time. The V call is TRBV2, the J call TRBJ2-7, with TRBD1 matching over 9 bases. The junction had 7 bases not matched to a gene; V was cut back by 4 bases and J by 6 bases. From germline, CDR1 is SNHLY and CDR2 FYNNEI. The CDR3 contains 14 residues. The CDR3 region is CASSVGTGNREQYF. In DNA form, the CDR3 reads TGTGCCAGCAGTGTGGGGACAGGGAACCGCGAGCAGTACTTC.

This rearrangement joins TRBV10-1 to TRBJ2-1; D possibly corresponds to TRBD2 (6 bases). CDR3 size: 16 residues. Germline-derived CDR1 and CDR2 are WNHNN and SYGVQD (reference sequence). Trimming removed 7 bases from V and 2 bases from J, with 18 bases in between. Written as DNA, the CDR3 is TGCGCCAGCACCGAAACCTTAGCGGAGGCCTACAATGAGCAGTTCTTC. This encodes CASTETLAEAYNEQFF.

The V call is TRBV9, the J call TRBJ2-1; unclear D gene. V gave up 4 bases and J gave up 5 bases, with 10 bases separating them. The CDR3 has 13 amino acids. Germline CDR1 SGDLS, CDR2 YYNGEE. The CDR3, as DNA: TGTGCCAGCAGCCCTCACACCGACAATGAGCAGTTCTTC. It is translated as CASSPHTDNEQFF.

The rearrangement joins TRBV20-1 to TRBJ1-1; D is uncertain. Per the germline V gene, CDR1 is DFQATT and CDR2 is SNEGSKA (reference sequence). The CDR3 totals 9 residues. V was trimmed by 2 bases and J by 10 bases, leaving 5 bases between them. This CDR3 reads CSARLGAFF. CDR3 nucleotide sequence: TGCAGTGCTAGACTAGGAGCTTTCTTT.

The CDR3 sequence is CASSQEGRDGYGYTF. CDR3 sequence (DNA): TGCGCCAGCAGCCAAGAAGGGCGGGACGGCTATGGCTACACCTTC. This rearrangement joins TRBV4-1 to TRBJ1-2, with a tentative D call TRBD1 (5 bases). Germline CDR1 is MGHRA and CDR2 is YSYEKL. This CDR3 spans 15 amino acids. V was clipped by 0 bases and J by 4 bases, with 12 bases between them.

The CDR3 nucleotides read TGTGCCTGGAGTGGGCAGACTGGAAACACCATATATTTT. This gives the protein CAWSGQTGNTIYF. This sequence joins TRBV30 and TRBJ1-3, with D unresolved. CDR1 GTSNPN and CDR2 SVGIG come from the germline V gene (reference sequence). V lost 1 base and J lost 2, with 6 bases in between. The CDR3 covers 13 residues.

The chain carries TRBV2 and TRBJ2-7; 9 bases agree with TRBD1. Germline CDR1 and CDR2: SNHLY and FYNNEI. The CDR3 totals 15 residues. After removal of 1 base from V and 3 bases from J, the junction contained 4 bases not matched to a gene. The CDR3 reads CASSEGTGEVYEQYF. In nucleotides, the CDR3 is TGTGCCAGCAGTGAAGGGACAGGGGAGGTCTACGAGCAGTACTTC.

J is TRBJ2-2 and V is TRBV4-1; TRBD1 matches 9 bases. This CDR3 comprises 15 residues. The germline V gene encodes CDR1 MGHRA and CDR2 YSYEKL. V trimming: 5 bases; J trimming: 5 bases; junction bases outside the gene matches: 6. This CDR3 reads CASSLRTGATGELFF. For the CDR3, the DNA is TGCGCCAGCAGCTTAAGGACAGGGGCGACCGGGGAGCTGTTTTTT.

With regard to this clone: Other nucleotide sequences in the sample specify the same CDR3. The V and J genes are TRBV20-1 and TRBJ2-1, with TRBD2 identical over 7 bases. The CDR3 is 11 amino acids. CDR1 is DFQATT and CDR2 is SNEGSKA in the germline V gene (reference sequence). The trim removed 6 bases at V and 6 bases at J, leaving 2 bases unmatched. CDR3 sequence reads: CSARTSNEQFF. CDR3 bases: TGCAGTGCAAGGACTAGCAATGAGCAGTTCTTC.

This chain joins TRBV2 and TRBJ1-2; possibly TRBD1 for D (6 bases). CDR1 is SNHLY and CDR2 is FYNNEI in the germline V gene. V was clipped by 6 bases and J by 8 bases, with 19 bases between them. The CDR3 totals 14 residues. This chain's CDR3 is CASRALDRQRGYTF. The CDR3 DNA reads as TGTGCCAGCAGGGCGCTAGACAGGCAAAGGGGCTACACCTTC.

The rearrangement links TRBV6-1 to TRBJ1-1; D not certain. CDR1 and CDR2 (germline): MNHNS, SASEGT. Trimming shortened V by 7 bases and J by 0 bases, and 9 bases separated the two germline ends. This CDR3 spans 13 amino acids. The CDR3 loop reads CASKGGLNTEAFF. The CDR3 bases are TGTGCCAGCAAGGGCGGGCTGAACACTGAAGCTTTCTTT.

This clone was detected a few times. The chain employs TRBV6-6 and TRBJ1-5; the D gene is possibly TRBD1 (6 bases). With 5 bases removed from V and 5 bases from J, the gap between germline ends came to 19 bases. Germline V CDR1 and CDR2: MNHNY, SVGAGI (reference sequence). CDR3 length equals 16 residues. The CDR3 sequence: CASSTGWGGHDQPQHF. CDR3 DNA: TGTGCCAGCAGTACGGGGTGGGGGGGGCATGATCAGCCCCAGCATTTT.

The V call is TRBV4-1, the J call TRBJ1-6, with no clear D. The ends were cut back, 0 bases at V and 7 bases at J, with 7 bases in the middle. Germline CDR1 MGHRA, CDR2 YSYEKL. The CDR3 spans 14 residues. Here the CDR3 DNA reads TGCGCCAGCAGCCAAGATAGATGGAATTCACCCCTCCACTTT. Protein sequence: CASSQDRWNSPLHF.

The chain links TRBV10-1 to TRBJ2-1, with 12 bases that match TRBD2. Germline V gives CDR1 WNHNN, CDR2 SYGVQD (reference sequence). Trimming at V came to 4 bases and at J to 4 bases, leaving 2 bases not matched to a gene. The length of the CDR3 is 15 residues. In DNA form, the CDR3 reads TGCGCCAGCAGTGCAGGGACTAGCGGGTACAATGAGCAGTTCTTC. This translates into CASSAGTSGYNEQFF.

V usage is TRBV7-6 and J usage is TRBJ2-7; 7 positions match TRBD2. Per germline, CDR1 SGHVS and CDR2 FNYEAQ. The CDR3 length is 18 residues. V shed 4 bases and J 3 bases; nucleotides not matched to a gene: 18. CDR3 region: CASSSGYLGSGEDYEQYF. CDR3 nucleotides: TGTGCCAGCAGCTCGGGTTATCTCGGGAGCGGGGAAGACTACGAGCAGTACTTC.

The chain combines TRBV5-8 with TRBJ2-1; TRBD2 matches 8 bases. The CDR3 loop spans 15 amino acids. Germline V gives CDR1 SGHTS, CDR2 YDEGEE. J was trimmed by 3 bases and V by 6 bases; bases with no gene match: 8. In nucleotides, the CDR3 is TGTGCCAGCAACCCGCGGGCGGGGGGCTACAATGAGCAGTTCTTC. Translated, it gives CASNPRAGGYNEQFF.

The J gene is TRBJ1-4, the V gene TRBV19, with a possible D match to TRBD1 (6 bases). In germline, CDR1 is LNHDA, CDR2 SQIVND (reference sequence). The V end lost 6 bases, the J end lost 2 bases, and 16 bases lay between the germline ends. This CDR3 has 16 amino acids. Written as DNA, the CDR3 is TGTGCCAGTAGCGAATCCCCAGGGGCTACTAATGAAAAACTGTTTTTT. It codes for CASSESPGATNEKLFF.

The rearrangement links TRBV29-1 to TRBJ2-7, with TRBD2 matching 11 bases. The CDR3 extends over 13 amino acids. V shed 7 bases, J shed 4 bases, and the junction held 6 bases outside the gene matches. Per the germline V gene, CDR1 is SQVTM and CDR2 is ANQGSEA. CDR3 in DNA: TGCAGCGCCCAACTAGCGGGAGCATACGAGCAGTACTTC. Its translation: CSAQLAGAYEQYF.